Sequencing of this T cell receptor beta chain was carried out in a study of T cells in Graves' hyperthyroidism and ophthalmopathy. The CDR3 spans 17 residues. J lost 4 bases, V lost 0 bases, and 4 bases had no gene match. Germline loops: CDR1 SGHDT, CDR2 YYEEEE. TCR beta CDR3 sequences were amplified from RNA transcripts. With the HTBI primer set, the TCR CDR3 went through a first round of RT-PCR. A single record per CDR3 protein comes from TCRdb applying MiXCR to the multiplex PCR reads. The data contain roughly 570,000 distinct CDR3 sequences, 15% to 17% of them singletons. This receptor was taken from a woman in her 30s with Graves' hyperthyroidism. Sequencing used blood. The rearrangement links TRBV5-6 to TRBJ2-1; 13 bases are a match to TRBD2. The CDR3: CASSLARTSGSYNEQFF. In DNA, the CDR3 is TGTGCCAGCAGCTTGGCTAGGACTAGCGGGAGTTACAATGAGCAGTTCTTC. Looking up the rest from reference TRBV5-6 and TRBJ2-1 gives the full variable domain: DAGVTQSPTHLIKTRGQQVTLRCSPKSGHDTVSWYQQALGQGPQFIFQYYEEEERQRGNFPDRFSGHQFPNYSSELNVNALLLGDSALYLCASSLARTSGSYNEQFFGPGTRLTVL.